This T cell receptor (beta chain) comes out of a study of OX40 agonist ivuxolimab in advanced cancers. The CDR3 sequence is 15 residues long. V was trimmed by 5 bases and J by 0 bases, leaving 11 bases between them. Germline CDR1 and CDR2: MNHEY and SMNVEV (reference sequence). Clones were read by immunoSEQ multiplex PCR, and TCRdb kept only the in-frame ones, dropping some. The table has about 12,000 clones, 81% seen once. The chain joins TRBV27 to TRBJ1-5; a possible D gene is TRBD1 (5 bases). Sample: CD4+ or CD8+ T cells sorted from blood, taken in a trial of the OX40 agonist ivuxolimab. The TCR sequence derives from an adult with an advanced solid tumor such as melanoma, head and neck, liver or kidney cancer. The CDR3 protein is CASSVGTDSNQPQHF. The CDR3 DNA sequence: TGTGCCAGCAGTGTGGGGACGGATAGCAATCAGCCCCAGCATTTT.